Sequencing of this TCR beta chain was carried out in a study of T cells after yellow fever vaccination. Study background: When fractions had low cell numbers, they were prepared with SMART-Seq v4 Ultra Low Input. Broader study findings: CD4 and CD8 compartments shared a small share of clonotypes, likely from convergent recombination.

This CDR3 has 15 residues. V lost 4 bases and J lost 1, with 13 bases in between. CDR1 is KGHSH, CDR2 LQKENI, per germline. In the case of this clonotype: Its antigen is unknown.

Synthesis of TCR cDNA relied on 5'RACE template switching, which attached a universal primer site and UMIs. Each CDR3 protein is one row after TCRdb ran MiXCR on the 5' RACE reads. The table lists hundreds of thousands of distinct CDR3 sequences, 12% of them singletons. This TCR was sampled from a man aged 18 to 35 who received the YFV17D yellow fever vaccine. The input for sequencing was CD4+ T cells sorted from PBMCs, taken 15 days after the yellow fever booster vaccination. J is TRBJ2-5 and V is TRBV18; a weak D match, TRBD2 (6 bases). The chain's CDR3 is CASSREAGGQETQYF. The CDR3, as DNA: TGTGCCAGCTCACGGGAGGCCGGCGGCCAAGAGACCCAGTACTTC.